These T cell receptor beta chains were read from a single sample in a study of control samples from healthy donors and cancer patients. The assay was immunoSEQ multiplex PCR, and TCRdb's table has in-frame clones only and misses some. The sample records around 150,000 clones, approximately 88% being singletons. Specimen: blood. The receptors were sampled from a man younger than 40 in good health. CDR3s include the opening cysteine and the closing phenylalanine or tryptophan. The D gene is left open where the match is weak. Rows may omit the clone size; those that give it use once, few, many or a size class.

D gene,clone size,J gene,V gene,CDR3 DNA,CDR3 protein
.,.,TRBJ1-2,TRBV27,TGTGCCAGCAGGGCAGGTGTCTATGGCTACACCTTC,CASRAGVYGYTF
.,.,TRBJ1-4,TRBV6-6,TGTGCCAGCACCTCTCCCGTCGGGCTGTTTTTT,CASTSPVGLFF
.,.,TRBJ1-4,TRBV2,TGTGCCAGCAGGGGCACAGCTTCAGGGGAAAAACTGTTTTTT,CASRGTASGEKLFF
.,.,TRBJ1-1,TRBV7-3,TGTGCCAGCAGCTTCAACAGGGTCCCGAACACTGAAGCTTTCTTT,CASSFNRVPNTEAFF
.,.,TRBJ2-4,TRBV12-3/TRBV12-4,TGTGCCAGCAGTTTAGTGGGCAAAAACATTCAGTACTTC,CASSLVGKNIQYF
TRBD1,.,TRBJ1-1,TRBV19,TGTGCCAGTCTTACCGAAAGGGGGCTCGGGCACACTGAAGCTTTCTTT,CASLTERGLGHTEAFF
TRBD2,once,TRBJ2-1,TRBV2,TGTGCCAGCATGCCTAGCGGATTGTACAATGAGCAGTTCTTC,CASMPSGLYNEQFF
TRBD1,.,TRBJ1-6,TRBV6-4,TGTGCCAGCAGTGAGGGACAGTATAATTCACCCCTCCACTTT,CASSEGQYNSPLHF
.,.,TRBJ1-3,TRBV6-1,TGTGCCAGCAGTGAAGCTGGCGGGGCTGGAAACACCATATATTTT,CASSEAGGAGNTIYF
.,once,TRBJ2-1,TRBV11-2,TGTGCCAGCAGCTCTGGCCCGACGCGGTACAATGAGCAGTTCTTC,CASSSGPTRYNEQFF
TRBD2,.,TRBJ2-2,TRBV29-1,TGCAGCGTGGTAGCGGGGCCGGGGACCGGGGAGCTGTTTTTT,CSVVAGPGTGELFF
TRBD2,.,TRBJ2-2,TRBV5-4,TGTGCCAGCAGCTTGGAACCGACTAGCCCCGGGGAGCTGTTTTTT,CASSLEPTSPGELFF
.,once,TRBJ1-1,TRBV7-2,TGTGCCAGCAGCTTGAGACAATACACTGAAGCTTTCTTT,CASSLRQYTEAFF
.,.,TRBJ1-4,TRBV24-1,TGTGCCACCAGTGCTTCCCAAGGGTATAATGAAAAACTGTTTTTT,CATSASQGYNEKLFF
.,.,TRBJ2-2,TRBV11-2,TGTGCCAGCAGCTACCGGCGGGGGCCGAACACCGGGGAGCTGTTTTTT,CASSYRRGPNTGELFF
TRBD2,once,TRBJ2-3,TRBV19,TGTGCCAGTAGTATGGTGGGACTAGCCGTTACGCAGTATTTT,CASSMVGLAVTQYF
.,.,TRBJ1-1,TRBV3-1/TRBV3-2,TGTGCCAGCAGCCAAGTGGCGGGGCGGAACACTGAAGCTTTCTTT,CASSQVAGRNTEAFF
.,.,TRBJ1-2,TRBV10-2,TGCGCCAGCAGTGTTGAGAGAAACTATGGCTACACCTTC,CASSVERNYGYTF
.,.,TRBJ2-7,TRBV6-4,TGTGCCAGCAGTGACCAGGACACGGCTGGGGGGCACTCCTACGAGCAGTACTTC,CASSDQDTAGGHSYEQYF
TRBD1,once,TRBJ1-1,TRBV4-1,TGCGCCAGCAGCCAACAGGGGGCGCGAGACACTGAAGCTTTCTTT,CASSQQGARDTEAFF
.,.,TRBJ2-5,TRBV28,TGTGCCAGCAGTTTAGCCAGCAGTTTGTCCCAAGAGACCCAGTACTTC,CASSLASSLSQETQYF
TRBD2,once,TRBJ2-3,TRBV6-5,TGTGCCAGCAGTCCGGGACTAGTGCACACAGATACGCAGTATTTT,CASSPGLVHTDTQYF
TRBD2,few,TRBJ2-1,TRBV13,TGTGCCAGCAGCCGGGCTAGCGGGAGTTGGAATGAGCAGTTCTTC,CASSRASGSWNEQFF
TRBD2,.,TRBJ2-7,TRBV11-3,TGTGCCAGCAGCTCCTCCCGGGACTACACCTACAGAGAGCAGTACTTC,CASSSSRDYTYREQYF
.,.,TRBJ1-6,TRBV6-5,TGTGCCAGCAGTTCATACTGGGGACCCCTCCACTTT,CASSSYWGPLHF
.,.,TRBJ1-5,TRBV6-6,TGTGCCAGCAGTTACCTCGGGGCCAGTCAGCCCCAGCATTTT,CASSYLGASQPQHF
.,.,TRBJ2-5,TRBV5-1,TGCGCCAGCAGCTTTAGGGAATCAGAGACCCAGTACTTC,CASSFRESETQYF
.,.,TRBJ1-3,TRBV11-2,TGTGCCAGCAGCTTAGTGCCCCCTCCCGGGTCTGGAAACACCATATATTTT,CASSLVPPPGSGNTIYF
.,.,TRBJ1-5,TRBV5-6,TGTGCCAGCAGCTTGGGGGGGTATCAGCCCCAGCATTTT,CASSLGGYQPQHF
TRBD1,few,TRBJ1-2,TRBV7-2,TGTGCCAGCAGCTTAGACAGGGGTCGGTATACGGGAGGCTACACCTTC,CASSLDRGRYTGGYTF
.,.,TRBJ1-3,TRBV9,TGTGCCAGCACCCGACAGGACGGCTCTGGAAACACCATATATTTT,CASTRQDGSGNTIYF
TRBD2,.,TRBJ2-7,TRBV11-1,TGTGCCAGCAGCGAGGGACTAGCGGGTAACTCCTACGAGCAGTACTTC,CASSEGLAGNSYEQYF
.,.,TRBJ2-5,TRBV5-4,TGTGCCAGCAACAACAAGACCCAAGAGACCCAGTACTTC,CASNNKTQETQYF
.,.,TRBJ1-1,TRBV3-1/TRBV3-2,TGTGCCAGCAGCCAGGCCCTGACAGCGCCGGCTTTCTTT,CASSQALTAPAFF
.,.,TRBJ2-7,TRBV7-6,TGTGCCAGCAGCTTAACCCCGACCGCCTCCTACGAGCAGTACTTC,CASSLTPTASYEQYF
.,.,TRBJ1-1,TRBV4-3,TGCGCCAGCAGCCGAGAATTACTGAACACTGAAGCTTTCTTT,CASSRELLNTEAFF
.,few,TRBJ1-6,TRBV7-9,TGTGCCAGCAGCCGGACCGACCAGGGTTCACCCCTCCACTTT,CASSRTDQGSPLHF
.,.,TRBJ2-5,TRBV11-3,TGTGCCAGCAGCTTATACGGCGCCACTGGGACCCAGTACTTC,CASSLYGATGTQYF
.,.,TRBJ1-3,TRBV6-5,TGTGCCAGCAGTTATAGAAACACCATATATTTT,CASSYRNTIYF
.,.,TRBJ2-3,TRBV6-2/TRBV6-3,TGTGCCAGCAGTTCTAGCGTGGGTTCGACAGATACGCAGTATTTT,CASSSSVGSTDTQYF
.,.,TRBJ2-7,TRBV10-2,TGCGCCAGCAGCAGCTCCTACGAGCAGTACTTC,CASSSSYEQYF
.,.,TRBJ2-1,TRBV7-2,TGTGCCAGCAGCCCACTGAGGGGGGGTGAGCAGTTCTTC,CASSPLRGGEQFF
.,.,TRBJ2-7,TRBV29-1,TGCAGCGTGGGGCCCACACCCTACGAGCAGTACTTC,CSVGPTPYEQYF
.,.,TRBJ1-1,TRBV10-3,TGTGCCATCAGTGTAGGTCAGGGCATCACTGAAGCTTTCTTT,CAISVGQGITEAFF
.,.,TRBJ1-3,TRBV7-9,TGTGCCAGCAGCCCCCAAGATGGAAACACCATATATTTT,CASSPQDGNTIYF
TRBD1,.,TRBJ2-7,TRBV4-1,TGCGCCAGCAGCCCAAGTACCGGGACAGCCTACGAGCAGTACTTC,CASSPSTGTAYEQYF
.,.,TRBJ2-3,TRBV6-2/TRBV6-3,TGTGCCAGCAGTTACTATGGCGGGAAGAGCACAGATACGCAGTATTTT,CASSYYGGKSTDTQYF
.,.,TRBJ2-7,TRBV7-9,TGTGCCAGCAGCTTAGACCGGAACGAGCAGTACTTC,CASSLDRNEQYF
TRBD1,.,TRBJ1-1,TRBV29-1,TGCAGCGGTAAAACAGGGGCCATGAACACTGAAGCTTTCTTT,CSGKTGAMNTEAFF
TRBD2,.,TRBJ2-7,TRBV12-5,TGTGCTAGTGGTTTGCCTCGAGCCCGACTAGCGTTTACCTACGAGCAGTACTTC,CASGLPRARLAFTYEQYF
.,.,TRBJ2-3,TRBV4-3,TGCGCCCCCGGGACACCCAGAGGCACAGATACGCAGTATTTT,CAPGTPRGTDTQYF
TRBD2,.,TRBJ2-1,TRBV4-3,TGCGCCAGCAGCCAACGAACTAGCGGGGGGGCCTCCTACAATGAGCAGTTCTTC,CASSQRTSGGASYNEQFF
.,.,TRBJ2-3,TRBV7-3,TGTGCCAGCAGCTTAGAGGATGCGGATACGCAGTATTTT,CASSLEDADTQYF
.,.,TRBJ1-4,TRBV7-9,TGTGCCAGCAGCTTAATAAGTGGGAGCGCCTCCGAAAAACTGTTTTTT,CASSLISGSASEKLFF
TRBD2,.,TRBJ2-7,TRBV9,TGTGCCAGCTCGGTCCTAGCGGGAGCTGAGCAGTACTTC,CASSVLAGAEQYF